The next 19 T cell receptor beta chains were all read from a single sample in a study of T cell responses to AZD1222 COVID-19 vaccine. Libraries were prepared by immunoSEQ multiplex PCR; TCRdb keeps only in-frame clonotypes and omits some of them. The profile shows about 120,000 clones, approximately 90% of them singletons. The sequencing used peripheral blood, collected on day 0 of AZD1222 vaccination. These receptors all come from an adult in good health.

As to this clone: Other nucleotide sequences from this sample produce the same CDR3. The chain has TRBV29-1 and TRBJ2-7; TRBD1 matches 9 bases. The CDR3 spans 12 residues. Per the germline V gene, CDR1 is SQVTM and CDR2 is ANQGSEA. V lost 6 bases, J lost 3 bases, and 3 bases stayed unmatched. This CDR3 is CSVGTGSYEQYF. The DNA for the CDR3 is TGCAGCGTCGGGACAGGGAGCTACGAGCAGTACTTC.

This sequence joins TRBV5-5 and TRBJ2-7, with TRBD1 matching over 9 bases. With V trimmed by 3 bases and J by 5 bases, 6 bases remained unmatched. The germline V gene encodes CDR1 SGHKS and CDR2 YYEKEE (reference sequence). The CDR3 consists of 14 residues. Here the CDR3 reads CASSYGQGSDEQYF. DNA for the CDR3: TGTGCCAGCAGCTATGGACAGGGGAGCGACGAGCAGTACTTC.

This chain uses TRBV7-6 with TRBJ1-2; 9 nucleotides align to TRBD1. Germline V gene lookup returns CDR1 SGHVS and CDR2 FNYEAQ. Trimming cost V 3 bases and J 7 bases; bases outside gene matches: 12. This CDR3 has 16 residues. This CDR3 reads CASSFGPGQGLGGYTF. CDR3 coding DNA: TGTGCCAGCAGCTTTGGGCCGGGACAGGGCCTTGGTGGCTACACCTTC. The full variable domain, in which reference TRBV7-6 and TRBJ1-2 provide the parts outside the CDR3, is GAGVSQSPRYKVTKRGQDVALRCDPISGHVSLYWYRQALGQGPEFLTYFNYEAQQDKSGLPNDRFSAERPEGSISTLTIQRTEQRDSAMYRCASSFGPGQGLGGYTFGSGTRLTVV.

The genes are TRBV30 and TRBJ1-6; 10 bases line up with TRBD1. Trimming at V came to 3 bases and at J to 6 bases, leaving 14 bases not matched to a gene. The CDR3 runs 18 residues. The germline V gene has CDR1 GTSNPN and CDR2 SVGIG (reference sequence). CDR3 nucleotide sequence: TGTGCCTGGAGGGTGGGGACAGGGGCCCGGCTGGGTAATTCACCCCTCCACTTT. Residues: CAWRVGTGARLGNSPLHF.

The rearrangement links TRBV9 to TRBJ2-7; no reliable D call. Germline V gene lookup returns CDR1 SGDLS and CDR2 YYNGEE. With 4 bases removed from V and 2 bases from J, the gap between germline ends came to 16 bases. This CDR3 has 15 amino acids. The CDR3 loop is CASSPQRTATYEQYF. In nucleotides, the CDR3 is TGTGCCAGCAGCCCCCAAAGGACGGCTACCTACGAGCAGTACTTC.

This sequence joins TRBV6-4 and TRBJ2-3; 10 nucleotides match TRBD1. Germline V gene lookup returns CDR1 MRHNA and CDR2 SNTAGT. V lost 3 bases to trimming and J lost 1 base; unmatched junction nucleotides: 1. CDR3 length equals 15 residues. The CDR3 loop reads CASSEGTGGTDTQYF. DNA for the CDR3: TGTGCCAGCAGTGAAGGGACAGGGGGCACAGATACGCAGTATTTT.

The rearrangement uses TRBV7-2 and TRBJ1-4, with 11 bases identical to TRBD1. The V gene end was trimmed by 4 bases and the J gene end by 8 bases; junction bases not matched to a gene: 15. The CDR3 extends over 18 amino acids. The germline V gene has CDR1 SGHTA and CDR2 FQGNSA. The chain's CDR3 is CASSSRDRGYPFGEKLFF. Written as DNA, the CDR3 is TGTGCCAGCAGCTCCCGGGACAGGGGGTACCCTTTTGGAGAAAAACTGTTTTTT.

This chain links TRBV20-1 with TRBJ1-5; D unresolved. Germline assignment: CDR1 DFQATT and CDR2 SNEGSKA (reference sequence). V lost 3 bases and J 0 bases, leaving 12 bases between the germline ends. The CDR3 runs to 15 residues. CDR3 in DNA: TGCAGTGCTAGTGTACAGAGCAATAGCAATCAGCCCCAGCATTTT. Protein sequence: CSASVQSNSNQPQHF.

The chain is built from TRBV6-2 or TRBV6-3 and TRBJ1-1; tentative D call: TRBD1 (5 bases). The length of the CDR3 is 15 residues. V was cut by 5 bases and J by 5 bases, with 18 bases left in between. Germline values: CDR1 MNHEY, CDR2 SVGEGT. As DNA, the CDR3 is TGTGCCAGCAGTGCCGGCAGGGTAGGGAGGACTGAAGCTTTCTTT. As protein: CASSAGRVGRTEAFF.

This chain uses TRBV7-2 with TRBJ1-4, with no clear D. With 1 base removed from V and 7 bases from J, the gap between germline ends came to 13 bases. Germline V gene lookup returns CDR1 SGHTA and CDR2 FQGNSA. The CDR3 is made up of 15 amino acids. The CDR3 loop reads CASSLVGIGGEKLFF. The CDR3, as DNA: TGTGCCAGCAGCTTAGTTGGTATAGGAGGTGAAAAACTGTTTTTT.

CDR3 protein: CASSPTDGYNQPQHF. The CDR3, as DNA: TGTGCCAGCTCACCGACCGACGGGTACAATCAGCCCCAGCATTTT. The gene calls are TRBV18 and TRBJ1-5; D is uncertain. Germline CDR1 reads KGHSH; CDR2 reads LQKENI. Trimming cost V 3 bases and J 3 bases, with 12 bases left between them. The CDR3 has 15 residues.

This rearrangement joins TRBV4-1 to TRBJ1-1, with no clear D. Per the germline V gene, CDR1 is MGHRA and CDR2 is YSYEKL. Trimming left V 1 base short and J 0 bases short, with 15 bases between. The CDR3 loop spans 17 amino acids. The DNA for the CDR3 is TGCGCCAGCAGCCAAGCCTTGGCAGGAATCTTGAACACTGAAGCTTTCTTT. Amino acids: CASSQALAGILNTEAFF.

This sequence joins TRBV14 and TRBJ1-1; no clear D gene. V was cut by 1 base and J by 0 bases, with 3 bases left in between. Germline loops: CDR1 SGHDN, CDR2 FVKESK. CDR3 size: 13 residues. CDR3 in DNA: TGTGCCAGCAGCCAAGTAATGAACACTGAAGCTTTCTTT. Protein sequence: CASSQVMNTEAFF.

The rearrangement uses TRBV18 and TRBJ2-2; no clear D. V lost 2 bases, J lost 2 bases, and 6 bases lay in between. The CDR3 totals 14 residues. Germline values: CDR1 KGHSH, CDR2 LQKENI. In DNA, the CDR3 is TGTGCCAGCTCACCATGGGTTAACACCGGGGAGCTGTTTTTT. Amino acids: CASSPWVNTGELFF.

J is TRBJ2-7 and V is TRBV27; D may match TRBD1 or TRBD2 (5 bases each). The CDR3 has 12 amino acids. The germline gives CDR1 MNHEY, CDR2 SMNVEV (reference sequence). V was cut by 3 bases and J by 4 bases, with 7 bases left in between. CDR3 region: CASSFWGYEQYF. Written as DNA, the CDR3 is TGTGCCAGCAGTTTCTGGGGGTACGAGCAGTACTTC.

The chain has TRBV4-1 and TRBJ1-2; no firm D call. The CDR3 totals 15 residues. Germline CDR1 is MGHRA and CDR2 is YSYEKL. V shed 0 bases and J shed 3 bases, with 11 bases lying between them. CDR3 protein: CASSQDPGNDYGYTF. The CDR3 nucleotides read TGCGCCAGCAGCCAAGATCCCGGGAATGACTATGGCTACACCTTC.

This chain joins TRBV19 and TRBJ1-2; D ambiguous. The germline CDR1 and CDR2 sequences are LNHDA and SQIVND (reference sequence). Trimming pared 2 bases from V and 4 bases from J, leaving 8 bases between. This CDR3 region has 13 residues. The CDR3 DNA reads as TGTGCCAGTAGTATAACAGACTTCTATGGCTACACCTTC. Its translation is CASSITDFYGYTF.

CDR3 loop: CASSVPQGRAFF. In nucleotides, the CDR3 is TGTGCCAGCAGTGTACCACAGGGTCGAGCTTTCTTT. The chain employs TRBV25-1 and TRBJ1-1; a possible D gene is TRBD1 (6 bases). Germline V CDR1 and CDR2: MGHDK, SYGVNS. The germline V and J ends were trimmed by 4 bases and 10 bases, with 13 bases remaining between them. This CDR3 spans 12 amino acids.

J is TRBJ2-6 and V is TRBV5-1; tentatively, D is TRBD1 or TRBD2 (5 bases each). Trimming stripped 3 bases from V and 0 bases from J, with 16 bases between. Looked up from germline, CDR1 is SGHRS and CDR2 is YFSETQ. CDR3 length: 18 residues. The CDR3 sequence: CASSYRGTLSSGANVLTF. The CDR3, as DNA: TGCGCCAGCAGCTACCGAGGGACCCTGAGCTCTGGGGCCAACGTCCTGACTTTC.